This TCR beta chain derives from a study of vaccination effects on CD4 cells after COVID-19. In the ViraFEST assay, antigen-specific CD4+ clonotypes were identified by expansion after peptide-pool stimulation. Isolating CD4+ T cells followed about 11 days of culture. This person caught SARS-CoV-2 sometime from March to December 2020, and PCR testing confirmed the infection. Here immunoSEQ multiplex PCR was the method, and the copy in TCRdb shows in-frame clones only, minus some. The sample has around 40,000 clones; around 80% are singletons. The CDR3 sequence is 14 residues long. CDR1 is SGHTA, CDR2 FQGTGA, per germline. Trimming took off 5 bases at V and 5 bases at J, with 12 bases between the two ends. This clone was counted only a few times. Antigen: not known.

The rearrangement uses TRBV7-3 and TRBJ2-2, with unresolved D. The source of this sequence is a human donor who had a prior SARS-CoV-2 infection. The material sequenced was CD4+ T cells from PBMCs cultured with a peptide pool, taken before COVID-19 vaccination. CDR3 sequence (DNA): TGTGCCAGCAGCCCCACCATGGGTACCGGGGAGCTGTTTTTT. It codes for CASSPTMGTGELFF.